This entry is about one T cell receptor beta chain. Antigen specificity is unknown. TCRdb's copy holds only in-frame clones and misses some; the assay was immunoSEQ multiplex PCR. The table lists around 130,000 clones, around 94% of them singletons. Between the trimmed V and J ends, which lost 4 bases and 3 bases, there was a span of 15 bases. This CDR3 region has 15 residues. Germline V gives CDR1 MDHEN, CDR2 SYDVKM. The sample comes from a study of T cell responses to AZD1222 COVID-19 vaccine. Across the study: Doses given second, at about 4 or about 12 weeks, were pooled.

Overall study results and limits: Donors skewed white British and female; clonal diversity was possibly underestimated. Once two AZD1222 doses were given, Spike-specific TCR breadth and depth went up.

This TCR was recovered from an adult in good health. This specimen was peripheral blood, taken on day 0 of AZD1222 vaccination. The J gene is TRBJ1-2, the V gene TRBV28, with a tentative D call TRBD1 (5 bases). CDR3 sequence (DNA): TGTGCCAGCAGTTCCCCCAGGGACGGACACTATGGCTACACCTTC. As protein: CASSSPRDGHYGYTF.